This T cell receptor beta chain is from a study of response to subunit inactivated influenza vaccine. V trimming: 0 bases; J trimming: 7 bases; junction bases outside the gene matches: 8. The length of the CDR3 is 16 residues. CDR1 is MNHEY and CDR2 is SVGEGT in the germline V gene. TCRdb re-called the RT-PCR reads with MiXCR, one entry per CDR3 protein. Here the sample spans under 950,000 distinct CDR3 sequences, around 20% being singletons. The sequence was obtained from a man aged 45-60 years who received an inactivated influenza vaccine. V and J are TRBV6-2 or TRBV6-3 and TRBJ1-5, with 8 bases aligning to TRBD1. The starting material was PBMCs from blood, obtained 4 to 6 days after vaccination. CDR3 protein: CASSYSSRGLGQPQHF. The CDR3 DNA sequence: TGTGCCAGCAGTTACTCCTCCAGGGGGCTCGGGCAGCCCCAGCATTTT.